This note documents a single TCR beta chain sequence. Its antigen is unknown. The CDR3 has 15 residues. Per the germline V gene, CDR1 is SGDLS and CDR2 is YYNGEE. The V segment lost 0 bases and the J segment 2 bases; nucleotides outside the gene matches: 4. Spiking each PCR with synthetic TCR analog templates was performed. Generated by immunoSEQ multiplex PCR, the TCRdb table keeps only in-frame clones and is missing some. The data hold some 54,000 clones, with 75% to 90% observed a single time. The data were obtained in a study of PD-L1 blockade in urothelial cancer. Study information: Blood was tested 3 weeks (second dose) and 6 weeks into treatment. Blood yielded a median of around 140,000 T cells per sample.

Broader study findings: Sub-median blood TCR clonality before treatment predicted longer survival.

This TCR was recovered from a man in his forties with urothelial cancer. The rearrangement joins TRBV9 to TRBJ2-7; 8 nucleotides match TRBD2. The input for sequencing was PBMCs, taken around atezolizumab (anti-PD-L1) treatment. The CDR3 bases are TGTGCCAGCAGCGTAGCTACTAGCGGTCCCTACGAGCAGTACTTC. This encodes CASSVATSGPYEQYF. The entire variable domain, with the rest obtained from reference TRBV9 and TRBJ2-7, is as follows: DSGVTQTPKHLITATGQRVTLRCSPRSGDLSVYWYQQSLDQGLQFLIQYYNGEERAKGNILERFSAQQFPDLHSELNLSSLELGDSALYFCASSVATSGPYEQYFGPGTRLTVT.